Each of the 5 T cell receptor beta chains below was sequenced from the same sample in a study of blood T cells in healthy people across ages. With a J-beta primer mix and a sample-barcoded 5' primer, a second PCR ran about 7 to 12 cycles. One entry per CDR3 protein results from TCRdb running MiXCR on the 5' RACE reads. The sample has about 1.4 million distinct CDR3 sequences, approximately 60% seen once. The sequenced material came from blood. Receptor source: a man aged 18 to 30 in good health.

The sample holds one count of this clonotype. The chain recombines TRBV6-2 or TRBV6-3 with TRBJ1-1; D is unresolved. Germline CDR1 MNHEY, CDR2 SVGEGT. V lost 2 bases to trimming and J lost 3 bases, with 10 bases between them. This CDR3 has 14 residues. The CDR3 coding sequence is TGTGCCAGCAGTTACAGCCCGGTTTACACTGAAGCTTTCTTT. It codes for CASSYSPVYTEAFF.

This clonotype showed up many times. The CDR3 loop reads CSVESGPWSGYTF. The CDR3 bases are TGCAGCGTTGAATCGGGACCCTGGAGTGGCTACACCTTC. The chain links TRBV29-1 to TRBJ1-2; D may be TRBD1 (5 bases). The V gene's germline CDR1 is SQVTM and CDR2 ANQGSEA. Trimming took 2 bases from V and 7 from J, leaving 14 bases between them. The CDR3 is 13 residues long.

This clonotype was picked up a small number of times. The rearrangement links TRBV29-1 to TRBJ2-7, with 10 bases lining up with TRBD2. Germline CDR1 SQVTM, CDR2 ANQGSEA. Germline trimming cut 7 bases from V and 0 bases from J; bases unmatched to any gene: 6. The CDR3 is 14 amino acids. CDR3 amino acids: CSGKTSGSSYEQYF. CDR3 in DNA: TGCAGCGGAAAGACTAGCGGGTCCTCCTACGAGCAGTACTTC.

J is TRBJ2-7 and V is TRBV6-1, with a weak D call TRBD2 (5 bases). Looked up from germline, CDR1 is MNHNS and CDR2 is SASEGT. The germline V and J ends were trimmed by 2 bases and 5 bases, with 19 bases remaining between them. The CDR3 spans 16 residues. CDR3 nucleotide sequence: TGTGCCAGCAGTGAATTTGGGAGTCCCCCAGTCCACGAGCAGTACTTC. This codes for CASSEFGSPPVHEQYF.

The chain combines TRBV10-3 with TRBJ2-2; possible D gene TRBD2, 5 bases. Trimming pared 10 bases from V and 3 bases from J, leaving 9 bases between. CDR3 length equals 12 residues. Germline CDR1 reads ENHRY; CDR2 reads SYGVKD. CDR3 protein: CATFSDTGELFF. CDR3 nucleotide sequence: TGTGCCACCTTTAGCGACACCGGGGAGCTGTTTTTT.